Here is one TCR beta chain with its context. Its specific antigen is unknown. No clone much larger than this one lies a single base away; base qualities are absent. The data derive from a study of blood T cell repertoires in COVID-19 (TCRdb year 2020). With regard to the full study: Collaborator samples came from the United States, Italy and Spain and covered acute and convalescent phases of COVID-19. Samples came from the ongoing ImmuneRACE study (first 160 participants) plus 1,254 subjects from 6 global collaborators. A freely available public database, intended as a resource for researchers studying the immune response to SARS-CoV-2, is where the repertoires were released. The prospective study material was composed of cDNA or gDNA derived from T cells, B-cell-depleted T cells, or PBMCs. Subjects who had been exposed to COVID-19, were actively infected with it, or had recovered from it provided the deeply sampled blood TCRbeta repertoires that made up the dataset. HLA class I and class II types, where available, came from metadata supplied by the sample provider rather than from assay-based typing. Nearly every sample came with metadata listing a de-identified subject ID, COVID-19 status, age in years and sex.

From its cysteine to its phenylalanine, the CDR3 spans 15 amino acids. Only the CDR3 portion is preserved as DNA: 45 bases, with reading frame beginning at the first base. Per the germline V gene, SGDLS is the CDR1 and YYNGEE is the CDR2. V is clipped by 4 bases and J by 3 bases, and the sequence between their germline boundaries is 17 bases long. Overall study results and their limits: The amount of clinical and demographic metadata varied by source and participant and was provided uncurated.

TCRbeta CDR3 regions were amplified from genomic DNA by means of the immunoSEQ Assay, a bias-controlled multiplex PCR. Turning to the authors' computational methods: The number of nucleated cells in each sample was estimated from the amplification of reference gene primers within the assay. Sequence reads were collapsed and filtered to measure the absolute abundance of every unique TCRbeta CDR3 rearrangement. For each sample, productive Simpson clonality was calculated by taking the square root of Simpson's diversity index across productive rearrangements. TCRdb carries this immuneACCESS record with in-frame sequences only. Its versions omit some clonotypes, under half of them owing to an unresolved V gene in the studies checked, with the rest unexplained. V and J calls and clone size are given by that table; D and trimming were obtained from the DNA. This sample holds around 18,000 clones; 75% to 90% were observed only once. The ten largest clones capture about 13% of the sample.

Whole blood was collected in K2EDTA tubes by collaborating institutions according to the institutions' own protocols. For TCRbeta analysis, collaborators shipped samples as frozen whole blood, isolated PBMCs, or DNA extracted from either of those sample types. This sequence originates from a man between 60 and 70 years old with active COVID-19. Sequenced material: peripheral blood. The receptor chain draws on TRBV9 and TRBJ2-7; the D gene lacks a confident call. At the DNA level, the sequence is TGTGCCAGCAGCTCTTCGAGCTCCCCAAACTACGAGCAGTACTTC. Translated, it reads CASSSSSSPNYEQYF. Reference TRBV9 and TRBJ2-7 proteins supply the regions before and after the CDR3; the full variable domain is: DSGVTQTPKHLITATGQRVTLRCSPRSGDLSVYWYQQSLDQGLQFLIQYYNGEERAKGNILERFSAQQFPDLHSELNLSSLELGDSALYFCASSSSSSPNYEQYFGPGTRLTVT.